A single sample gave rise to the 25 T cell receptor beta chains below, sequenced in a study of T-cell memory formation after mild COVID-19. TCRdb redid the calling of the 5' RACE reads with MiXCR, one entry per CDR3 protein. The sample lists hundreds of thousands of distinct CDR3 sequences; about 20% were seen once. The sample comprised PBMCs or a T cell subset sorted from them (not recorded which). Receptors were obtained from an adult woman who had mild COVID-19 (a few samples of this study predate the infection). Cell type and time point are not known.

This clonotype has a handful of counts. V is TRBV15 and J is TRBJ1-1; perhaps TRBD1 as D (5 bases). The CDR3 runs to 15 residues. In germline, CDR1 is LNHNV, CDR2 YYDKDF (reference sequence). Trimming took off 6 bases at V and 0 bases at J, with 14 bases between the two ends. The CDR3 nucleotides are TGTGCCACCAGGGTCGGGGACTTGGTGAACACTGAAGCTTTCTTT. It encodes CATRVGDLVNTEAFF.

The chain joins TRBV7-2 to TRBJ2-5, with 15 bases that match TRBD2. The CDR3 runs 17 residues. In germline, CDR1 is SGHTA, CDR2 FQGNSA. J lost 4 bases, V lost 4 bases, and 7 bases had no gene match. In DNA form, the CDR3 reads TGTGCCAGCAGCTCCGGGACTAGCGGGAGGTATAGAGAGACCCAGTACTTC. Encoded protein: CASSSGTSGRYRETQYF.

The chain couples TRBV7-8 to TRBJ2-5; TRBD2 agrees at 12 bases. The ends lost 4 bases at V and 0 bases at J; junction bases unmatched: 6. The V gene's germline CDR1 is SGHVS and CDR2 FQNEAQ. This CDR3 spans 17 amino acids. In DNA, the CDR3 is TGTGCCAGCAGCTCATCGACTAGCGGGGGTAACCAAGAGACCCAGTACTTC. It translates to CASSSSTSGGNQETQYF.

This clonotype showed up just a few times. V gene TRBV2 combines with J gene TRBJ1-2, with 8 bases aligning to TRBD1. CDR1 and CDR2 from the germline V gene are SNHLY and FYNNEI. This CDR3 spans 13 amino acids. V was clipped by 6 bases and J by 4 bases; unmatched bases: 4. The CDR3 loop is CASRKQGVYGYTF. The CDR3 coding sequence is TGTGCCAGCAGAAAACAGGGGGTCTATGGCTACACCTTC.

This clonotype appeared many times. The chain joins TRBV12-3 or TRBV12-4 to TRBJ2-5; 9 positions match TRBD1. Unmatched junction bases numbered 11, after V lost 2 bases and J lost 4 bases. The CDR3 is 17 amino acids. In DNA, the CDR3 is TGTGCCAGCAGTTTATCCCGGACAGGGGATGGAGCAGAGACCCAGTACTTC. Translating gives CASSLSRTGDGAETQYF.

The CDR3 DNA reads TGCAGTCCCCCGGGGAACACTGAAGCTTTCTTT. Encoded protein: CSPPGNTEAFF. The rearrangement joins TRBV20-1 to TRBJ1-1; D ambiguous. V lost 8 bases, J lost 1 base, and 8 bases lay in between. The germline gives CDR1 DFQATT, CDR2 SNEGSKA (reference sequence). The CDR3 has 11 amino acids.

As regards this clonotype: The conserved phenylalanine or tryptophan is not found at the CDR3 terminus, so this likely reflects a read error. The DNA is left out, because the CDR3 cannot be placed on it with certainty; the CDR3 is given as TCRdb lists it. The chain is built from TRBV7-9 and TRBJ1-1; TRBD1 reflects the table's D call only, with no check against the DNA. The CDR3 is 13 residues long, ends included. The germline V gene has CDR1 SEHNR and CDR2 FQNEAQ (reference sequence). This CDR3 is CASSFRDSLLTFL.

The chain joins TRBV29-1 to TRBJ2-6; TRBD1 matches 7 bases. The CDR3 contains 15 residues. Trimming at V came to 5 bases and at J to 0 bases, leaving 4 bases not matched to a gene. The V gene's germline CDR1 is SQVTM and CDR2 ANQGSEA. CDR3 in amino acids: CSVSTGSSGANVLTF. The DNA for the CDR3 is TGCAGCGTTTCGACAGGGAGCTCTGGGGCCAACGTCCTGACTTTC.

This rearrangement joins TRBV27 to TRBJ1-6, with D perhaps matching TRBD1 (6 bases). Germline CDR1 is MNHEY and CDR2 is SMNVEV (reference sequence). CDR3 length equals 14 residues. With 5 bases removed from V and 9 bases from J, the gap between germline ends came to 14 bases. CDR3 loop: CASSPGVGSSPLHF. The CDR3 DNA follows: TGTGCCAGCAGTCCAGGGGTCGGGAGTTCACCCCTCCACTTT.

V is TRBV6-5 and J is TRBJ2-2, with a possible D match to TRBD1 (5 bases). Germline CDR1 and CDR2: MNHEY and SVGAGI. Deletions cut 6 bases from V and 0 bases from J, with 11 bases between. The CDR3 has 15 residues. The CDR3 loop reads CASSPGHSNTGELFF. The CDR3 nucleotides are TGTGCCAGCAGCCCCGGACACTCGAACACCGGGGAGCTGTTTTTT.

This clonotype was counted between two and nine times. The rearrangement links TRBV4-1 to TRBJ1-2; D unresolved. V lost 1 base and J lost 4, with 16 bases in between. Germline assignment: CDR1 MGHRA and CDR2 YSYEKL. CDR3 length: 16 amino acids. The CDR3 coding sequence is TGCGCCAGCAGCCAAGGCGGGATCCTCGGACCCTATGGCTACACCTTC. It yields the protein CASSQGGILGPYGYTF.

Written as DNA, the CDR3 is TGTGCCAGCACCCTGGGGACTAGCGGGAGCAATACGCAGTATTTT. It encodes CASTLGTSGSNTQYF. The chain carries TRBV7-9 and TRBJ2-3; 14 nucleotides match TRBD2. V shed 7 bases, J shed 7 bases, and the junction held 7 bases outside the gene matches. The CDR3 runs to 15 residues. Germline V gene data show CDR1 as SEHNR and CDR2 as FQNEAQ (reference sequence).

This clonotype has just a few counts. The V gene is TRBV18, the J gene TRBJ2-7, with D perhaps matching TRBD1 or TRBD2 (5 bases each). The V end lost 0 bases, the J end lost 4 bases, and 10 bases lay between the germline ends. Germline V gene data show CDR1 as KGHSH and CDR2 as LQKENI. The CDR3 has 14 amino acids. Here the CDR3 DNA reads TGTGCCAGCTCACCACCAAACGGGGCTTACGAGCAGTACTTC. Its protein is CASSPPNGAYEQYF.

This chain links TRBV30 with TRBJ1-5; no reliable D call. Trimming took 0 bases from V and 0 from J, leaving 12 bases between them. Germline CDR1 is GTSNPN and CDR2 is SVGIG (reference sequence). There are 16 residues in the CDR3. CDR3 protein: CAWSVGQVDSNQPQHF. In DNA, the CDR3 is TGTGCCTGGAGTGTAGGTCAGGTAGATAGCAATCAGCCCCAGCATTTT.

The chain links TRBV18 to TRBJ2-7; D remains ambiguous. V was pared by 3 bases and J by 2 bases, with 5 bases between. Per germline, CDR1 KGHSH and CDR2 LQKENI. CDR3 length: 12 amino acids. The CDR3 DNA reads as TGTGCCAGCTCACCCGACGCCTACGAGCAGTACTTC. It yields the protein CASSPDAYEQYF.

The chain recombines TRBV18 with TRBJ1-6; D is ambiguous. Germline lookup yields CDR1 KGHSH and CDR2 LQKENI. The CDR3 has 14 amino acids. The V end was cut by 1 base, the J end by 5 bases, with 6 bases between. DNA for the CDR3: TGTGCCAGCTCACCACGGCAGGATAATTCACCCCTCCACTTT. Amino acid sequence: CASSPRQDNSPLHF.

There are a few counts of this clonotype. The chain carries TRBV20-1 and TRBJ2-1, with 10 bases matching TRBD2. The V segment lost 1 base and the J segment 7 bases; nucleotides outside the gene matches: 7. There are 15 residues in the CDR3. Germline CDR1 is DFQATT and CDR2 is SNEGSKA (reference sequence). CDR3 nucleotides: TGCAGTGCTAGAGTTCTAGCGGGAGTGCGAAATGAGCAGTTCTTC. Amino acids: CSARVLAGVRNEQFF.

In this sample, this clonotype turned up many times. This chain joins TRBV4-1 and TRBJ2-7; TRBD1 or TRBD2 may be the D gene (5 bases each). CDR3 length equals 14 residues. The germline V and J ends were trimmed by 4 bases and 1 base, with 11 bases remaining between them. Germline values: CDR1 MGHRA, CDR2 YSYEKL. The CDR3 is CASSLRDRSYEQYF. The CDR3 coding sequence is TGCGCCAGCAGCCTGAGGGACCGTTCCTACGAGCAGTACTTC.

This chain joins TRBV4-1 and TRBJ1-2; TRBD1 aligns across 10 bases. CDR1 and CDR2 from the germline V gene are MGHRA and YSYEKL. Trimming took 0 bases from V and 6 from J; bases not matched to a gene: 4. The length of the CDR3 is 15 residues. The CDR3 loop reads CASSQDPGQGHGYTF. The CDR3 DNA reads TGCGCCAGCAGCCAAGATCCGGGACAGGGGCATGGCTACACCTTC.

The chain couples TRBV7-3 to TRBJ2-3, with TRBD1 matching over 9 bases. The trim removed 5 bases at V and 1 base at J, leaving 7 bases unmatched. Germline lookup yields CDR1 SGHTA and CDR2 FQGTGA. CDR3 length: 16 residues. Here the CDR3 DNA reads TGTGCCAGCAGCCAATCCCGGGACAGGGGCACAGATACGCAGTATTTT. The encoded protein is CASSQSRDRGTDTQYF.

This clonotype was observed a handful of times. V is TRBV4-1 and J is TRBJ2-3, with a tentative D call TRBD1 (6 bases). Germline V CDR1 and CDR2: MGHRA, YSYEKL. The V and J ends lost 1 base and 5 bases respectively, with 13 bases between them. This CDR3 is built from 15 residues. The CDR3 bases are TGCGCCAGCAGCCAAGCCCGGGACATAGGAGATACGCAGTATTTT. Protein product: CASSQARDIGDTQYF.

This clonotype occurred a few times. The chain couples TRBV3-1 to TRBJ2-2; D is unclear. From germline, CDR1 is LGHDT and CDR2 YNNKEL (reference sequence). V gave up 6 bases and J gave up 4 bases, with 12 bases separating them. This CDR3 region has 14 residues. CDR3 amino acids: CASSPTELTGELFF. The CDR3 DNA sequence: TGTGCCAGCAGTCCGACGGAGCTCACCGGGGAGCTGTTTTTT.

The chain links TRBV12-3 or TRBV12-4 to TRBJ2-5; 8 bases align to TRBD1. The V gene end was trimmed by 3 bases and the J gene end by 7 bases; junction bases not matched to a gene: 7. This CDR3 is 14 amino acids long. The CDR3 DNA is TGTGCCAGCAGTTTGACAGGGGAAGGTGGGACCCAGTACTTC. Its translation: CASSLTGEGGTQYF.

The chain combines TRBV24-1 with TRBJ2-7, with TRBD1 matching over 10 bases. V was pared by 7 bases and J by 3 bases, with 17 bases of the junction left unmatched. Per germline, CDR1 KGHDR and CDR2 SFDVKD. The CDR3 is 18 residues long. In DNA, the CDR3 is TGTGCCACCAGCCTCTTTGGGGACAGGGGCGAAAACCACTACGAGCAGTACTTC. Residues: CATSLFGDRGENHYEQYF.

The CDR3 DNA reads TGTGCCAGCAGGGACAGGGAGAATCAGCCCCAGCATTTT. It specifies CASRDRENQPQHF. The chain combines TRBV2 with TRBJ1-5; 8 nucleotides line up with TRBD1. Germline loops: CDR1 SNHLY, CDR2 FYNNEI. CDR3 length: 13 amino acids. V dropped 6 bases and J dropped 4; count of bases not matched to a gene: 2.